This T cell receptor beta chain was recorded in a study of blood T cell repertoires in COVID-19. Here immunoSEQ multiplex PCR was the method, and the copy in TCRdb shows in-frame clones only, minus some. Of 150,000 to 200,000 clones in the sample, 85% were seen once. V gave up 6 bases and J gave up 0 bases, with 9 bases separating them. CDR1 is MGHDK and CDR2 is SYGVNS in the germline V gene. CDR3 length equals 15 residues. The V call is TRBV25-1, the J call TRBJ1-6, with D unclear. The source of this sequence is a man aged 40-50 years with acute or convalescent COVID-19. The sequenced material came from peripheral blood. The CDR3 sequence: CASRGGSSYNSPLHF. The CDR3 nucleotides are TGTGCCAGCAGGGGAGGGAGCTCCTATAATTCACCCCTCCACTTT.